These 11 T cell receptor beta chains came from one sample sequenced in a study of cytomegalovirus exposure and HLA in healthy donors. The PCR was carried out with 60 Vbeta primers and 13 Jbeta primers. The table came from immunoSEQ multiplex PCR; TCRdb's copy has only in-frame clones and leaves some out. The table has some 200,000 clones, about 80% seen once. The sequencing sample was made of PBMCs. Receptors were obtained from a woman between 40 and 50 years old in good health and CMV-seronegative.

This chain's CDR3 is CASSLGQLTDTQYF. The CDR3 DNA is TGTGCCAGCAGTTTAGGGCAGCTCACAGATACGCAGTATTTT. This chain connects TRBV28 to TRBJ2-3; D uncertain. This CDR3 contains 14 residues. CDR1 and CDR2 (germline): MDHEN, SYDVKM. V dropped 2 bases and J dropped 2 bases, with 8 bases sitting between them.

V and J are TRBV7-9 and TRBJ1-5; D ambiguous. CDR3 length: 13 amino acids. The germline gives CDR1 SEHNR, CDR2 FQNEAQ (reference sequence). With 10 bases removed from V and 4 bases from J, the gap between germline ends came to 14 bases. The CDR3 region is CATQRRENQPQHF. CDR3 coding DNA: TGTGCCACCCAGAGGAGGGAGAATCAGCCCCAGCATTTT. The full variable domain, in which reference TRBV7-9 and TRBJ1-5 provide the parts outside the CDR3, is DTGVSQNPRHKITKRGQNVTFRCDPISEHNRLYWYRQTLGQGPEFLTYFQNEAQLEKSRLLSDRFSAERPKGSFSTLEIQRTEQGDSAMYLCATQRRENQPQHFGDGTRLSIL.

V is TRBV6-1 and J is TRBJ1-2; D is ambiguous. Trimming removed 2 bases at V and 7 bases at J, with 14 bases between. This CDR3 comprises 14 residues. Germline assignment: CDR1 MNHNS and CDR2 SASEGT. The CDR3 loop is CASSELRQGSGYTF. CDR3 DNA sequence: TGTGCCAGCAGTGAATTGAGACAAGGCTCTGGCTACACCTTC.

The genes are TRBV2 and TRBJ1-2, with D unresolved. The CDR3 extends over 12 amino acids. The V end was cut by 4 bases, the J end by 4 bases, with 7 bases between. The V gene's germline CDR1 is SNHLY and CDR2 FYNNEI. CDR3 amino acids: CASSVTSYGYTF. The CDR3 DNA sequence: TGTGCCAGCAGTGTCACAAGCTATGGCTACACCTTC.

The sample holds one count of this clone. This chain joins TRBV5-5 and TRBJ1-1; D is uncertain. Trimming shortened V by 3 bases and J by 4 bases, and 16 bases separated the two germline ends. The CDR3 is made up of 15 amino acids. Germline CDR1 SGHKS, CDR2 YYEKEE (reference sequence). The chain's CDR3 is CASSWYEGKGTEAFF. The CDR3 DNA is TGTGCCAGCAGCTGGTACGAGGGTAAGGGCACTGAAGCTTTCTTT.

The rearrangement joins TRBV28 to TRBJ1-2; 10 positions match TRBD1. With 4 bases clipped from V and 3 bases from J, the junction kept 5 bases outside the gene matches. The CDR3 runs 15 residues. Germline V gene sequence: CDR1 MDHEN, CDR2 SYDVKM. CDR3 region: CASSSGQGGYYGYTF. The CDR3 nucleotides read TGTGCCAGCAGTTCAGGACAGGGGGGATACTATGGCTACACCTTC.

The rearrangement uses TRBV2 and TRBJ2-7, with D possibly being TRBD1 (8 bases). The CDR3 covers 14 residues. The germline V and J ends were trimmed by 9 bases and 0 bases, with 15 bases remaining between them. The germline V gene has CDR1 SNHLY and CDR2 FYNNEI. This chain's CDR3 is CARGGTGSSYEQYF. DNA for the CDR3: TGTGCCAGGGGGGGGACAGGTAGCTCCTACGAGCAGTACTTC.

The chain carries TRBV28 and TRBJ1-4, with D perhaps matching TRBD1 (5 bases). CDR1 and CDR2 (germline): MDHEN, SYDVKM. Trimming took off 7 bases at V and 5 bases at J, with 14 bases between the two ends. The CDR3 runs 14 residues. As DNA, the CDR3 is TGTGCCAGCATAAACAGGAGGGACAATGAAAAACTGTTTTTT. Protein product: CASINRRDNEKLFF.

The V gene is TRBV6-6, the J gene TRBJ1-1; D is undetermined. The CDR3 covers 15 residues. Per germline, CDR1 MNHNY and CDR2 SVGAGI (reference sequence). Between the trimmed V and J ends, which lost 6 bases and 1 base, there was a span of 15 bases. CDR3 protein: CASRSPSRGNTEAFF. The CDR3, as DNA: TGTGCCAGCAGATCTCCCAGCAGAGGGAACACTGAAGCTTTCTTT.

This clone turned up a few times. The chain carries TRBV6-5 and TRBJ2-7; tentative D call: TRBD1 (5 bases). Germline CDR1 and CDR2: MNHEY and SVGAGI. The CDR3 consists of 14 residues. The V end lost 4 bases, the J end lost 6 bases, and 16 bases lay between the germline ends. CDR3 DNA sequence: TGTGCCAGCAGTTCACCCGCCCAGGGTCGCGAGCAGTACTTC. Protein: CASSSPAQGREQYF.

The chain combines TRBV7-9 with TRBJ2-3, with TRBD2 matching 9 bases. CDR3 length: 15 residues. Looked up from germline, CDR1 is SEHNR and CDR2 is FQNEAQ (reference sequence). V was pared by 3 bases and J by 6 bases, with 7 bases of the junction left unmatched. The CDR3 bases are TGTGCCAGCAGCTTTCGCGGGGGGGCCTCGGATACGCAGTATTTT. Translated, it gives CASSFRGGASDTQYF.